This T cell receptor beta chain was sequenced in a study of blood T cell repertoires in COVID-19. Trimming removed 1 base from V and 5 bases from J, with 12 bases in between. Germline CDR1 is LNHDA and CDR2 is SQIVND (reference sequence). This CDR3 contains 14 residues. This table comes from immunoSEQ multiplex PCR, and its TCRdb copy is limited to in-frame clones, with some not included. The data hold around 180,000 clones, with 74% observed a single time. The sample was peripheral blood. The gene calls are TRBV19 and TRBJ2-7; possible D gene TRBD1, 5 bases. The sequence was obtained from a woman aged 80 or older with acute or convalescent COVID-19. The chain's CDR3 is CASSIVPDSHEQYF. Here the CDR3 DNA reads TGTGCCAGTAGTATAGTCCCAGACAGCCACGAGCAGTACTTC.